A selection of T cell receptor beta chains follows, all from one sample in a study of T cells after somatic rescue of genetic block. Using immunoSEQ multiplex PCR, the repertoire was profiled, and TCRdb retains in-frame clones only, with some absent. The data contain about 110,000 clones, 80% to 95% of them singletons. Sequenced input: peripheral blood mononuclear cells (PBMCs). The receptor set was obtained from a young woman. The CDR3 runs from the conserved cysteine through the conserved F or W.

TRBJ1-2 | 13 | TRBV27 | CASSSTPRNGYTF
TRBJ2-3 | 15 | TRBV7-3 | CASSLGDFPGPTQYF
TRBJ1-2 | 14 | TRBV7-8 | CASSQRGANYGYTF
TRBJ1-2 | 14 | TRBV6-6 | CASSFTGGAGGYTF
TRBJ1-3 | 13 | TRBV6-5 | CASGRQGKNTIYF
TRBJ2-2 | 15 | TRBV7-8 | CASSLAGLSTGELFF
TRBJ2-4 | 12 | TRBV9 | CASSPRENIQYF
TRBJ1-1 | 14 | TRBV5-1 | CASSLGGLRTEAFF
TRBJ1-4 | 15 | TRBV30 | CAWSGLGATNEKLFF
TRBJ1-2 | 16 | TRBV4-1 | CASSRPREVGLYGYTF
TRBJ1-5 | 13 | TRBV7-4 | CASSEGKGQPQHF
TRBJ2-7 | 12 | TRBV10-3 | CATRDRSYEQYF
TRBJ2-1 | 14 | TRBV19 | CASSIELAGAEQFF
TRBJ1-5 | 14 | TRBV6-1 | CASIMAGGNQPQHF
TRBJ1-5 | 15 | TRBV6-6 | CASSGGQDSNQPQHF
TRBJ1-6 | 17 | TRBV15 | CATSRGWTGSTNSPLHF
TRBJ2-7 | 15 | TRBV7-2 | CASSLASWNSYEQYF
TRBJ2-3 | 11 | TRBV13 | CASGSTDTQYF
TRBJ2-3 | 15 | TRBV14 | CASSLLPGETDTQYF
TRBJ1-5 | 14 | TRBV19 | CASKNRAFNQPQHF
TRBJ1-1 | 14 | TRBV5-1 | CASSSHRADTEAFF
TRBJ1-5 | 15 | TRBV7-9 | CASSLGDRENQPQHF
TRBJ1-1 | 17 | TRBV23-1 | CASPSIGRGGENTEAFF
TRBJ1-6 | 14 | TRBV6-4 | CASSLSESNSPLHF
TRBJ2-3 | 16 | TRBV5-4 | CASSLEGPRGTDTQYF
TRBJ1-5 | 15 | TRBV5-8 | CASSLGQGVGQPQHF
TRBJ2-1 | 14 | TRBV6-4 | CASSEKGVQDEQFF
TRBJ1-5 | 15 | TRBV5-6 | CASSSGVRGDQPQHF
TRBJ2-2 | 15 | TRBV18 | CASSPGGADTGELFF
TRBJ2-7 | 15 | TRBV6-5 | CASIPRGGSSYEQYF
TRBJ2-4 | 17 | TRBV2 | CARGGEDFGLAKNIQYF
TRBJ1-3 | 16 | TRBV5-6 | CASSLNMVTLGNTIYF
TRBJ2-2 | 16 | TRBV2 | CASSVGGGINTGELFF
TRBJ1-2 | 13 | TRBV14 | CASSLRWNYGYTF
TRBJ1-4 | 15 | TRBV19 | CASRGSGGANEKLFF
TRBJ1-2 | 14 | TRBV27 | CASSLPDSYYGYTF
TRBJ2-7 | 14 | TRBV28 | CASIRDRVSYEQYF
TRBJ1-1 | 17 | TRBV7-6 | CASSLASGWGMNTEAFF
TRBJ2-3 | 14 | TRBV2 | CASSGQGSADTQYF
TRBJ1-6 | 14 | TRBV14 | CASSQEAYNSPLHF
TRBJ2-7 | 15 | TRBV6-6 | CASSLSFDRTYEQYF
TRBJ2-7 | 14 | TRBV6-1 | CASSENPGTYEQYF
TRBJ2-3 | 16 | TRBV5-1 | CASSLIGEIGTDTQYF
TRBJ2-7 | 13 | TRBV2 | CASSEGTEGEQYF
TRBJ2-3 | 15 | TRBV6-5 | CASSYSRSSTDTQYF
TRBJ1-1 | 11 | TRBV6-4 | CASSVGTEAFF
TRBJ2-1 | 17 | TRBV21-1 | CASSNIRRPTRGNEQFF
TRBJ1-1 | 11 | TRBV6-5 | CASSHSSEAFF
TRBJ1-6 | 15 | TRBV6-5 | CASSYSDPTNSPLHF
TRBJ1-4 | 18 | TRBV28 | CASSLVGRGLSTNEKLFF
TRBJ1-1 | 13 | TRBV19 | CASSIQGSTEAFF
TRBJ2-2 | 16 | TRBV7-2 | CASSLAGQANTGELFF
TRBJ1-5 | 15 | TRBV7-9 | CASSPGTGSNQPQHF
TRBJ1-3 | 14 | TRBV19 | CASSTGGSGNTIYF